This passage covers 25 T cell receptor beta chains from one sample sequenced in a study of regulatory T cells in long-lasting Graves disease (dated by TCRdb to about 2021). What the time point label conveys for this sample: newly diagnosed GD, antithyroid drugs for less than 3 months. For both TCR sequencing and RNA sequencing, RNA was extracted from PBMCs in TRIzol. Libraries were built with multiplex PCR. TCRdb records Illumina HiSeq 4000 as the sequencer. TCR beta libraries were built with iRepertoire HTBI primers and Arm-PCR amplification of CDR3 regions. TCRdb reprocessing: public reads trimmed at Q25 with fastp, clones called with MiXCR, in-frame beta chains kept. Identical CDR3 proteins give one entry, which carries the most common genes and DNA. A total of roughly 500,000 distinct CDR3 sequences appear in this sample, more than 10% of them only once. Almost 9% of the sample belongs to the ten largest clones.

The sample also formed part of further work on T cells in Graves' hyperthyroidism and ophthalmopathy.

Sample: peripheral blood mononuclear cells (PBMCs), taken at new diagnosis, from a patient treated with antithyroid drugs. Every receptor here comes from a woman in her thirties with Graves disease. Donor details come from another sample of the same person, matched by shared clones.

This clonotype appeared many times. J is TRBJ2-7 and V is TRBV9; D perhaps matches TRBD2 (5 bases). V was clipped by 0 bases and J by 3 bases, with 10 bases between them. Looked up from germline, CDR1 is SGDLS and CDR2 is YYNGEE. This CDR3 contains 14 residues. The CDR3 reads CASSVASAGYEQYF. In DNA form, the CDR3 reads TGTGCCAGCAGCGTAGCTTCGGCGGGCTACGAGCAGTACTTC.

Ten or more counts support this clonotype. V usage is TRBV24-1 and J usage is TRBJ2-1; D is ambiguous. Germline V gene data show CDR1 as KGHDR and CDR2 as SFDVKD. Trimming shortened V by 3 bases and J by 0 bases, and 11 bases separated the two germline ends. There are 16 residues in the CDR3. The CDR3 DNA sequence: TGTGCCACCAGTGATCCGGACGGTAGCTCCTACAATGAGCAGTTCTTC. Residues: CATSDPDGSSYNEQFF.

V usage is TRBV28 and J usage is TRBJ2-3, with 8 bases matching TRBD2. The CDR3 has 15 amino acids. J gave up 4 bases and V 2 bases, and 5 bases lay outside the gene matches. Germline CDR1 is MDHEN and CDR2 is SYDVKM. The CDR3 spells CASSLPGTRADTQYF. The CDR3 region has the DNA TGTGCCAGCAGTTTACCCGGGACTAGGGCAGATACGCAGTATTTT.

This clonotype was picked up many times. This chain links TRBV20-1 with TRBJ1-1, with D perhaps TRBD1 (6 bases). There are 11 residues in the CDR3. Trimming shortened V by 8 bases and J by 1 base, and 8 bases separated the two germline ends. Germline CDR1 DFQATT, CDR2 SNEGSKA (reference sequence). CDR3 nucleotide sequence: TGCAGTCAAGGGGGGAACACTGAAGCTTTCTTT. Amino acid sequence: CSQGGNTEAFF.

This clonotype was counted at least ten times. The chain combines TRBV5-1 with TRBJ2-7; 7 nucleotides align to TRBD2. This CDR3 comprises 14 residues. V shed 0 bases, J shed 6 bases, and the junction held 6 bases outside the gene matches. CDR1 and CDR2 (germline): SGHRS, YFSETQ. The CDR3 DNA is TGCGCCAGCAGCTTGGGGGAGGGGTCTCGCGAGCAGTACTTC. Translating gives CASSLGEGSREQYF. Together with reference TRBV5-1 and TRBJ2-7, the CDR3 gives the full variable domain: KAGVTQTPRYLIKTRGQQVTLSCSPISGHRSVSWYQQTPGQGLQFLFEYFSETQRNKGNFPGRFSGRQFSNSRSEMNVSTLELGDSALYLCASSLGEGSREQYFGPGTRLTVT.

At least ten counts were recorded for this clonotype. The chain joins TRBV2 to TRBJ2-5; D is perhaps TRBD2 (5 bases). The V end was cut by 8 bases, the J end by 10 bases, with 17 bases between. The CDR3 consists of 12 residues. Germline V lookup: CDR1 SNHLY, CDR2 FYNNEI. CDR3 sequence reads: CASLIEGRVQYF. The CDR3 DNA reads as TGTGCCAGCCTAATTGAGGGCCGTGTCCAGTACTTC. Supplemented by reference TRBV2 and TRBJ2-5, the full variable domain reads EPEVTQTPSHQVTQMGQEVILRCVPISNHLYFYWYRQILGQKVEFLVSFYNNEISEKSEIFDDQFSVERPDGSNFTLKIRSTKLEDSAMYFCASLIEGRVQYFGPGTRLLVL.

There are many counts of this clonotype. This rearrangement joins TRBV27 to TRBJ2-5, with D tentatively TRBD2 (6 bases). The CDR3 runs 15 residues. V lost 0 bases and J lost 5, with 13 bases in between. Looked up from germline, CDR1 is MNHEY and CDR2 is SMNVEV (reference sequence). The CDR3 spells CASSLSRLVAETQYF. The CDR3 DNA reads TGTGCCAGCAGTTTATCCCGACTAGTTGCGGAGACCCAGTACTTC.

This rearrangement joins TRBV27 to TRBJ2-1; a weak D match, TRBD1 (6 bases). This CDR3 contains 19 residues. The germline V gene encodes CDR1 MNHEY and CDR2 SMNVEV (reference sequence). Trimming removed 3 bases at V and 2 bases at J, with 23 bases between. CDR3 protein: CASSLSPYQGKLTYNEQFF. The DNA of the CDR3 is TGTGCCAGCAGTTTGTCCCCTTATCAGGGGAAGTTGACCTACAATGAGCAGTTCTTC.

Ten or more counts support this clonotype. The rearrangement uses TRBV11-1 and TRBJ2-1, with 7 bases identical to TRBD2. The CDR3 is 18 residues long. CDR1 and CDR2 from the germline V gene are SGHAT and FQDESV (reference sequence). The J segment lost 4 bases and the V segment lost 7 bases, leaving 19 bases of the junction unmatched. For the CDR3, the DNA is TGTGCCAGCACCTGGGCCAGCGGGGCCCTCCCCCTATACAATGAGCAGTTCTTC. Protein: CASTWASGALPLYNEQFF.

V is TRBV5-4 and J is TRBJ2-7; perhaps TRBD1 as D (6 bases). V was pared by 3 bases and J by 2 bases, with 12 bases between. The CDR3 has 14 residues. Germline V gene sequence: CDR1 SGHNT, CDR2 YYREEE (reference sequence). CDR3 in DNA: TGTGCCAGCAGCTGGGCCCGGGACACCTACGAGCAGTACTTC. Amino acids: CASSWARDTYEQYF.

This clonotype was seen many times. CDR3 coding DNA: TGCAGTGCTAGAGATGGAGATAACTATGGCTACACCTTC. Its translation: CSARDGDNYGYTF. This chain joins TRBV20-1 and TRBJ1-2, with no clear D. Germline CDR1 is DFQATT and CDR2 is SNEGSKA (reference sequence). V was cut by 0 bases and J by 1 base, with 6 bases left in between. The CDR3 has 13 amino acids.

This clonotype was detected many times. The J gene is TRBJ1-1, the V gene TRBV19, with a possible D match to TRBD1 (5 bases). CDR1 and CDR2 from the germline V gene are LNHDA and SQIVND (reference sequence). Trimming removed 3 bases from V and 10 bases from J, with 15 bases in between. The CDR3 sequence is 13 residues long. In nucleotides, the CDR3 is TGTGCCAGTAGTATGGACCCGGGACTCGGAGCTTTCTTT. This encodes CASSMDPGLGAFF.

This clonotype was recorded many times. The chain joins TRBV28 to TRBJ1-1, with a tentative D call TRBD1 (6 bases). CDR1 and CDR2 (germline): MDHEN, SYDVKM. V was shortened by 1 base and J by 0 bases, with 15 bases between the two germline ends. This CDR3 region has 17 residues. DNA for the CDR3: TGTGCCAGCAGTTTATCTCGGACAGTTCACATGAACACTGAAGCTTTCTTT. Its protein is CASSLSRTVHMNTEAFF.

Comments on this clonotype: It may be a read error: a sequence one base away is much more abundant. The conserved phenylalanine or tryptophan normally closing the CDR3 is absent here, so this likely arose from a read error. The CDR3 protein is CASSQKYLNTEAFV. The CDR3 coding sequence is TGCGCCAGCAGCCAAAAGTATCTCAACACTGAAGCTTTCGTT. The chain couples TRBV4-3 to TRBJ1-1; D gene uncertain. The germline V gene encodes CDR1 LGHNA and CDR2 YSLEER. The CDR3 spans 14 residues. The V end lost 2 bases, the J end lost 2 bases, and 9 bases lay between the germline ends.

The table lists this clonotype with a few counts. The chain has TRBV11-2 and TRBJ2-1, with 7 bases matching TRBD2. There are 17 residues in the CDR3. V shed 5 bases and J 3 bases; nucleotides not matched to a gene: 13. Germline assignment: CDR1 SGHAT and CDR2 FQNNGV. The CDR3 spells CASSRAMQAGIYNEQFF. For the CDR3, the DNA is TGTGCCAGCAGCCGCGCCATGCAAGCGGGAATCTACAATGAGCAGTTCTTC. Together with reference TRBV11-2 and TRBJ2-1, the CDR3 gives the full variable domain: EAGVAQSPRYKIIEKRQSVAFWCNPISGHATLYWYQQILGQGPKLLIQFQNNGVVDDSQLPKDRFSAERLKGVDSTLKIQPAKLEDSAVYLCASSRAMQAGIYNEQFFGPGTRLTVL.

V and J are TRBV9 and TRBJ2-5; 7 nucleotides align to TRBD1. CDR1 is SGDLS, CDR2 YYNGEE, per germline. The J segment lost 5 bases and the V segment lost 5 bases, leaving 15 bases of the junction unmatched. This CDR3 is built from 16 residues. CDR3 bases: TGTGCCAGCAGACTTTCAGACAGGGTGTTAGGGGAGACCCAGTACTTC. Its translation: CASRLSDRVLGETQYF.

In this sample, this clonotype turned up many times. The chain employs TRBV20-1 and TRBJ2-1, with TRBD2 matching 7 bases. V was clipped by 0 bases and J by 3 bases; unmatched bases: 11. CDR3 size: 17 residues. The germline V gene has CDR1 DFQATT and CDR2 SNEGSKA (reference sequence). CDR3 sequence (DNA): TGCAGTGCTAGAGATCCGGATACTAGCGCTTTCTACAATGAGCAGTTCTTC. Translation gives CSARDPDTSAFYNEQFF.

This clonotype was seen many times. This rearrangement joins TRBV20-1 to TRBJ2-1, with 7 bases identical to TRBD2. Germline V gene lookup returns CDR1 DFQATT and CDR2 SNEGSKA (reference sequence). The CDR3 spans 15 residues. V dropped 5 bases and J dropped 4; count of bases not matched to a gene: 11. The CDR3 nucleotides read TGCAGTGCTGGGGTGAGCGGGGCGTCTTACAATGAGCAGTTCTTC. Translating it yields CSAGVSGASYNEQFF.

With respect to this clonotype: Mismatch with germline at one junction end may stem from a read error. This chain uses TRBV19 with TRBJ2-1, with 9 bases matching TRBD1. CDR1 LNHDA and CDR2 SQIVND come from the germline V gene (reference sequence). This CDR3 region has 13 residues. The CDR3 region has the DNA TGTGCCAGTAGTATAGCTGGGACAGGGAAGCAAACCTTC. It codes for CASSIAGTGKQTF. The variable domain in full, with the rest retrieved from reference TRBV19 and TRBJ2-1, is DGGITQSPKYLFRKEGQNVTLSCEQNLNHDAMYWYRQDPGQGLRLIYYSQIVNDFQKGDIAEGYSVSREKKESFPLTVTSAQKNPTAFYLCASSIAGTGKQTFGPGTRLTVL.

Turning to this clonotype: Given a far larger clone just one base away, this is likely a sequencing read error. This chain uses TRBV2 with TRBJ2-1, with 8 nucleotides matching TRBD1. CDR1 SNHLY and CDR2 FYNNEI come from the germline V gene. V lost 6 bases and J lost 8; bases outside the gene matches: 6. The CDR3 has 13 amino acids. CDR3 loop: CASRRPGGDEQFF. CDR3 DNA: TGTGCCAGCAGACGGCCAGGGGGCGATGAGCAGTTCTTC.

This clonotype was counted ten times or more. The gene calls are TRBV11-2 and TRBJ2-3; 8 bases agree with TRBD1. In germline, CDR1 is SGHAT, CDR2 FQNNGV. CDR3 size: 16 residues. V dropped 5 bases and J dropped 1; count of bases not matched to a gene: 8. CDR3 protein: CASSDRQGPRTDTQYF. The DNA of the CDR3 is TGTGCCAGCAGCGATCGACAGGGGCCGCGCACAGATACGCAGTATTTT.

Only a few counts were recorded for this clonotype. The chain couples TRBV6-1 to TRBJ2-1; D is unclear. The germline V gene encodes CDR1 MNHNS and CDR2 SASEGT. The CDR3 is 13 residues long. The V end lost 7 bases, the J end lost 5 bases, and 12 bases lay between the germline ends. The CDR3, as DNA: TGTGCCAGCACGAACTACCTGAACAATGAGCAGTTCTTC. Translated: CASTNYLNNEQFF.

For this clonotype: This may be a read error: a much more frequent sequence differs by one nucleotide. This rearrangement joins TRBV10-3 to TRBJ2-1; perhaps TRBD1 as D (6 bases). The length of the CDR3 is 17 residues. V lost 5 bases and J 6 bases, leaving 23 bases between the germline ends. Germline V gene sequence: CDR1 ENHRY, CDR2 SYGVKD. In nucleotides, the CDR3 is TGTGCCATCAGTACTTTTAACCGGGCCAGAGGGGGCAATGAGCAGTTCTTC. This sequence encodes CAISTFNRARGGNEQFF.

This clonotype was seen at least ten times. The chain recombines TRBV4-1 with TRBJ1-1; D not resolved. Trimming pared 0 bases from V and 1 base from J, leaving 6 bases between. This CDR3 has 14 amino acids. Germline loops: CDR1 MGHRA, CDR2 YSYEKL. The CDR3 sequence: CASSQEPGNTEAFF. The CDR3 DNA follows: TGCGCCAGCAGCCAAGAACCGGGGAACACTGAAGCTTTCTTT.

At least ten counts were recorded for this clonotype. The chain uses TRBV28 and TRBJ1-1; TRBD1 might be the D (5 bases). The germline CDR1 and CDR2 sequences are MDHEN and SYDVKM. V dropped 0 bases and J dropped 4 bases, with 12 bases sitting between them. The CDR3 has 15 residues. Written as DNA, the CDR3 is TGTGCCAGCAGTTTATGGGAGGACCAGGGCACTGAAGCTTTCTTT. This encodes CASSLWEDQGTEAFF.